The rows below give T cell receptor beta chains drawn from one sample of a study of spatial heterogeneity in lung cancer. TCRdb reprocessed the 5' RACE reads via MiXCR and lists one record per CDR3 protein. The table has tens of thousands of distinct CDR3 sequences, approximately 21% seen once. The starting material was PBMCs, obtained at surgery. The receptors originated from a male donor with early-stage non-small cell lung cancer. Each CDR3 is given with its conserved first and last residue.

J	V	CDR3
TRBJ1-2	TRBV28	CASSLWGQKNYGYTF
TRBJ2-3	TRBV20-1	CSGASGSLMADTQYF
TRBJ2-2	TRBV12-3/TRBV12-4	CASIGQGIGTGELFF
TRBJ1-5	TRBV6-5	CASRETGASNQPQHF
TRBJ2-5	TRBV20-1	CSAREGTSGKETQYF
TRBJ2-7	TRBV5-4	CASSLDRGDEQYF
TRBJ2-7	TRBV29-1	CSVQGSQGSEQYF
TRBJ1-1	TRBV18	CASSPATLNTEAFF
TRBJ2-7	TRBV29-1	CSVGRNSYEQYF
TRBJ1-1	TRBV20-1	CSAKNRGRDSEAFF
TRBJ2-1	TRBV2	CASRYGGEQFF
TRBJ2-7	TRBV11-1	CASSYGDTGYEQYF
TRBJ2-3	TRBV20-1	CSAPDYLYTDTQYF
TRBJ2-5	TRBV10-3	CAITAGSPETQYF
TRBJ2-5	TRBV29-1	CSVPAQGGGHETQYF
TRBJ1-6	TRBV28	CASSLDYHLHF
TRBJ2-1	TRBV20-1	CSARPSGTPRGEFF
TRBJ2-2	TRBV6-5	CASSYTGNTGELFF
TRBJ2-7	TRBV4-1	CASSPKGGGYEQYF
TRBJ2-3	TRBV20-1	CSARLAGTDTQYF
TRBJ2-3	TRBV24-1	CATSGGTSGSSQDTQYF
TRBJ1-4	TRBV2	CASREGGEYEKLFF
TRBJ2-3	TRBV28	CASSSRDSLGATDTQYF
TRBJ2-5	TRBV5-1	CASSLDGPTNQETQYF
TRBJ2-1	TRBV28	CASSSGLAGVPSYNEQFF
TRBJ2-7	TRBV6-5	CASSYGLAGDEQYF
TRBJ2-5	TRBV7-6	CASSLGGSLGRETQYF
TRBJ2-1	TRBV7-3	CASSLGLAGINEQFF
TRBJ1-5	TRBV5-1	CASSASGDQPQHF
TRBJ2-1	TRBV20-1	CSANPGTSHNEQFF
TRBJ2-7	TRBV6-2/TRBV6-3	CASRVQGGTYEQYF
TRBJ1-2	TRBV19	CASSLMGDYGYTF
TRBJ1-2	TRBV29-1	CSVVSPLTGGFGYTF
TRBJ2-5	TRBV7-8	CASSLGSDTQETQYF
TRBJ1-5	TRBV5-1	CASSLVGLDDQPQHF
TRBJ1-5	TRBV3-1	CASSQKIRTNQPQHF
TRBJ2-1	TRBV6-2/TRBV6-3	CASSYRDRSYNEQFF
TRBJ1-1	TRBV2	CASSEGAEYTEAFF
TRBJ1-3	TRBV19	CASRPSGYPAENTIYF
TRBJ2-3	TRBV5-1	CASSRGLFDTQYF
TRBJ1-1	TRBV29-1	CSVGLQAGDTEAFF
TRBJ1-1	TRBV7-6	CASSRLGHSVTEAFF
TRBJ2-3	TRBV11-1	CASSLWGPPDGTQYF
TRBJ1-4	TRBV6-5	CASRPQGTTNEKLFF
TRBJ2-3	TRBV20-1	CSASTGSSTDTQYF